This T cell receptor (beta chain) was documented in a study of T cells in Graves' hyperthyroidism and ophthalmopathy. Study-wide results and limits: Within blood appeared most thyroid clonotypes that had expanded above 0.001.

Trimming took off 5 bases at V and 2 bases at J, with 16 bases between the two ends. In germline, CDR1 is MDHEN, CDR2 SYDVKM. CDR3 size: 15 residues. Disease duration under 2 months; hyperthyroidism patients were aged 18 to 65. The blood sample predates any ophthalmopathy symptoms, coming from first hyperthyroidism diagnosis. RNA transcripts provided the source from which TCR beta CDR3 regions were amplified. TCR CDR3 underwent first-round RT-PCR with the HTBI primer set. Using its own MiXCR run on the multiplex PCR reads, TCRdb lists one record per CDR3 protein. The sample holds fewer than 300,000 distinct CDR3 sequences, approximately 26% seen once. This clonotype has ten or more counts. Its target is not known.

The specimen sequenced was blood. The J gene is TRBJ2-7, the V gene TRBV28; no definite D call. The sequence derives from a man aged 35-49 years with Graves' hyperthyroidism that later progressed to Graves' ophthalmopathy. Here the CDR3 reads CASSAPGLKTYEQYF. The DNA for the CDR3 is TGTGCCAGCAGTGCACCGGGCCTGAAGACCTACGAGCAGTACTTC.